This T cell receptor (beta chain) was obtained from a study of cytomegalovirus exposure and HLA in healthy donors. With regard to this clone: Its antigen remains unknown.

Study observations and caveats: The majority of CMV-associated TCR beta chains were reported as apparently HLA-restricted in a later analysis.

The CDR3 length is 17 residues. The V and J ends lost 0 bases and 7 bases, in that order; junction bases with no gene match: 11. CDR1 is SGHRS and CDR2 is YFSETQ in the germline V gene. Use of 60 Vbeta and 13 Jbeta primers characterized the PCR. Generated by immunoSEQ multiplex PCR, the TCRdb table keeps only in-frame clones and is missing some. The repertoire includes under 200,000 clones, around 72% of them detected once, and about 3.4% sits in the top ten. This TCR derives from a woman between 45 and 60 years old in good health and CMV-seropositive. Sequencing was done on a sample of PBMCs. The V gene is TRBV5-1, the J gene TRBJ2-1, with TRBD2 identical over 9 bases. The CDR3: CASSLDGSGSTVNEQFF. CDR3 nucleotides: TGCGCCAGCAGCTTGGATGGTAGCGGGAGTACGGTGAATGAGCAGTTCTTC.